This T cell receptor (beta chain) was sequenced during a study of cytomegalovirus exposure and HLA in healthy donors (dated by TCRdb to 2015 to 2018). Notes on the research overall: An earlier analysis of around 600 of the donors reported 250 to 300 Gb of sequence data and 117 million unique TCR beta sequences from about 179 million T cells. Roughly 300 gigabases of sequencing data and tens of millions of unique TCR sequences were included in an early release covering about 600 HLA-typed donors. Of the 398 genotyped donors, approximately 81% were placed in the genetic ancestry cluster associated with self-reported Caucasian donors. The study aimed to test whether cataloging public T cell receptors could reveal signatures of past pathogen exposure. The T cell repertoires of roughly 660 subjects were profiled by immunosequencing and related to cytomegalovirus serostatus. Along with the roughly 670-subject first cohort, a separate validation cohort of about 110 different subjects was used. The study combined high-throughput TCR immunosequencing, statistical association of individual TCRs with disease status, and machine learning to predict cytomegalovirus infection status. To study patterns of TCR occurrence, a later analysis re-analyzed previously published TCR beta repertoires from around 660 donors and added high-resolution HLA genotyping. The later analysis used no new phenotypic data to find candidate immune exposures, relying instead on TCR beta sequences and their occurrence across donors. An earlier analysis of around 540 of the donors applied high-throughput TCR beta sequencing to assess whether each TCR beta V gene segment acted as functional or pseudogenic. Donor age, sex, ethnicity and CMV serostatus were collected together with the repertoire data. A later genetic analysis took genome-wide SNP genotypes for about three fifths of the 666 donors and used that subset as a discovery cohort. Every repertoire in the discovery cohort had been generated on one and the same sequencing platform. Both class I and class II loci were covered by HLA typing, at four-digit resolution. Typing coverage differed by locus: A, B, C, DRB1 and DQB1 were typed in about 620-630 donors, DQA1 in roughly 510, DPA1 in around 600, and DPB1 in around 440. Roughly 5 DR-DQ haplotypes were treated as single units for association and clustering because of strong linkage in the cohort. Among about 390 genotyped donors of the cohort, an average of around 240,000 unique TCR beta nucleotide sequences were sequenced per donor, roughly 20% of them non-productive.

The cohort was made up of about 670 healthy bone marrow donors. At the time of sampling, every cohort member was nominally healthy, though immune exposures that went unrecorded were likely present. The donor tested CMV seronegative and was one of the 352 seronegative cohort members. Every donor gave a peripheral blood sample, and the peripheral blood mononuclear cells from that sample were used for TCR beta sequencing. The Qiagen DNeasy Blood Extraction Kit was used to extract genomic DNA from the blood cell samples. Note on this clone: Its antigen is unknown. Qualities for individual bases were not recorded, and no much larger clone is one base off.

Findings and caveats that apply to the study as a whole: In vitro tests confirmed that a few of the cytomegalovirus-associated TCR beta chains recognize cytomegalovirus antigens. Roughly uniform sequencing depth across donors was assumed in presence/absence analyses, although this assumption may not hold. An earlier analysis of 450 to 750 of the donors showed that most TCR beta V segments appeared in productive rearrangements either about 87% or about 30% of the time, which broadly matched IMGT annotations. A later analysis associated 15,000 to 20,000 TCR beta sequences with specific HLA alleles at a false discovery rate of 0.05. Correlated functional status among segregating V segments might reflect linkage disequilibrium, but an unknown experimental factor could not be ruled out. HLA typing was unavailable for some donors at each locus, so association tests used only the typed subset. A further reported finding was that TCR beta sequences accurately predicted the HLA-A and HLA-B alleles for most subjects in the first cohort. In a later genetic analysis, a missense DCLRE1C variant was associated with V-gene and J-gene trimming of TCR beta chains, and the association was replicated in an independent cohort. Compared with equally common non-associated chains, HLA-associated TCR beta chains in a later analysis were more clonally expanded and had lower generation probabilities. Because counts were too low, about 15 rarely observed V segments, including chromosome 9 orphons, were left out of the earlier analysis of about 620 of the donors. Several of the top co-occurrence clusters appeared to be linked to parvovirus B19, influenza, CMV and Epstein-Barr virus, according to a later analysis. The authors suggested that the approach could potentially be extended to other disease states and immunological phenotypes. A cluster of highly shared sequence variants was judged likely to be a technical artifact of the sequencing pipeline. Strong co-occurrence of HLA alleles, especially DR and DQ, made assigning TCR associations to individual alleles difficult. This cohort had only TCR beta chains sequenced, and the lack of alpha or paired-chain data limited which features could be detected. While some public TCRs were present in many individuals, most TCR sequences turned up only very rarely across donors. According to a later analysis, most CMV-associated TCR beta chains appeared to be HLA-restricted, and the HLA associations seemed to be driven largely by CMV exposure. A later analysis found that TCR association rates varied across HLA loci, with DRB1 alleles showing the most associated TCRs and HLA-C alleles the fewest. The 87-base-pair reads could not distinguish some IMGT-functional V segments, including TRBV6-2 and TRBV6-3, so those segments were excluded. For the cohort, immune exposure information was limited to CMV serostatus. In both the original and validation cohorts, the classifier was reported to diagnose cytomegalovirus status with high specificity and sensitivity. The study gave a list of about 160 TCR beta chains associated with cytomegalovirus. In a later genetic analysis, fewer N-insertions in productive TCRs were reported among donors in an Asian-associated ancestry cluster than the roughly 640-donor mean.

The trim is 4 bases for V and 2 bases for J, with a gap of 9 bases between the germline ends. CDR1 and CDR2, per the germline V gene (reference sequence), are SGHNT and YYREEE. The CDR3 runs 13 amino acids, cysteine and phenylalanine included. Only CDR3 DNA remains: 39 bases, in frame from the first base. The method behind the library was the immunoSEQ multiplex PCR assay. A mixture of 60 forward primers for TCR Vbeta segments and 13 reverse primers for TCR Jbeta segments was used in the multiplex PCR. The CDR3 region of rearranged TCR beta genes was amplified from genomic DNA by a multiplex PCR assay. Amplified TCR beta libraries were sequenced as 87-base-pair reads on the Illumina HiSeq System. The study's processing was this. A later analysis tallied 80 million to 95 million unique TCR beta chains across the approximately 670 repertoires, and approximately 12 million of those chains were shared by two or more donors. To remove PCR and sequencing errors, raw reads were error-corrected and collapsed into unique sequences using a nearest-neighbor algorithm that merged closely related sequences. V, D and J gene segments were assigned by aligning CDR3 sequences to IMGT reference sequences. Each retained sequence needed at least a six-nucleotide match to both a V gene segment and a J gene segment. A rearrangement was called productive if the CDR3 had no stop codons and remained in frame with V and J, and every other rearrangement was called non-productive. Following IMGT convention, CDR3 was defined as the stretch from the second conserved V-encoded cysteine to the conserved J-encoded phenylalanine. The earlier analysis of about 610 of the donors excluded sequences that lacked an unambiguous match to a single V gene segment. In an earlier analysis of several hundred of the donors, a V segment was called functional when productive rearrangements were above 56.7%, and segregating when the standard deviation between donors exceeded 5%. A statistical classification framework was built for diagnosing cytomegalovirus status from the catalog of TCR beta chain sequences. In a later analysis, V and J genes were assigned by comparing TCR nucleotide sequences against IMGT/GENE-DB human TR gene sequences. The TCRdist pipeline was used in a later analysis to assign CDR3 sequences and most-parsimonious VDJ recombination scenarios. A later analysis defined each TCR beta chain by its CDR3 amino acid sequence plus V-gene family, and excluded reads lacking a unique V-gene family. To address suspected cross-contamination and a sequencing artifact, a later analysis removed 550 to 750 highly shared, low-generation-probability nucleotide sequences. In a later analysis, a clonal expansion index was calculated for each public chain from normalized within-repertoire ranks of inferred template counts. In a later analysis, generation probabilities were computed using a VDJ recombination model fitted to out-of-frame rearrangements, and the results were checked against IGoR. In a later analysis, hypergeometric tests were used to score TCR-TCR, TCR-HLA and TCR-CMV co-occurrence, with a repertoire-size bias correction applied to TCR pairs. False discovery rates were estimated in a later analysis by permuting HLA or CMV assignments 20 times. In a later analysis, co-occurring TCRs were grouped using DBSCAN, with TCRdist sequence similarity added in when clustering inside HLA-allele-positive subsets. For co-occurrence clustering, repertoires with fewer than 30,000 or more than 120,000 public chains were excluded, along with several repertoires with anomalous nucleotide sharing. Not all clones reach the TCRdb copy of this immuneACCESS table, which keeps in-frame sequences only. Checked studies attribute under half of the gap to unresolved V genes and leave the rest unexplained. For V, J and clone size, that table is used; D and trimming come from the DNA. Recorded for this sample are approximately 120,000 clones; 80% of them occurred a single time. Of the sample, roughly 1.2% is held by the ten largest clones.

Sequenced sample: PBMCs. This TCR was recovered from a female donor in good health and CMV-seronegative. The chain employs TRBV5-4 and TRBJ1-1; perhaps TRBD1 is the D gene, with 5 bases matching. The CDR3 in this case is CASSRDRNTEAFF. In nucleotides, the sequence is TGTGCCAGCAGCCGAGACAGAAACACTGAAGCTTTCTTT.